This record looks at one T cell receptor (beta chain) sequence and its context. Antigen specificity is unknown. The data belong to a study of cytomegalovirus exposure and HLA in healthy donors. Study-wide results and caveats: Exclusion applied to some V segments, including TRBV6-2 and TRBV6-3, as they were indistinguishable. Per a prior analysis, the majority of TCR beta V segments were productive roughly 90% or roughly 30% of the time. DRB1 had the most TCR associations and HLA-C the fewest, a later analysis found, with rates varying by HLA locus.

The CDR3 runs 14 residues. V gave up 3 bases and J gave up 3 bases; unmatched junction bases: 4. Germline CDR1 and CDR2: MDHEN and SYDVKM. The study sampled nominally healthy donors, though unrecorded immune exposures were likely. The PCR ran on 60 Vbeta and 13 Jbeta primers. Only in-frame clones appear in the TCRdb table, and some are missing; sequencing was by immunoSEQ multiplex PCR. Its table lists about 160,000 clones. Sequenced: PBMCs. J is TRBJ1-2 and V is TRBV28; 7 bases align to TRBD1. This TCR was recovered from a woman aged 45-59 years in good health and CMV-seronegative. DNA of the CDR3: TGTGCCAGCAGTTTCGCCGGGACAGACTATGGCTACACCTTC. This gives the protein CASSFAGTDYGYTF.